This TCR beta chain was obtained from a study of T cell responses to AZD1222 COVID-19 vaccine. Germline values: CDR1 MNHEY, CDR2 SMNVEV (reference sequence). CDR3 length equals 16 residues. The trim removed 2 bases at V and 8 bases at J, leaving 12 bases unmatched. Sequencing used immunoSEQ multiplex PCR; TCRdb keeps in-frame clones, though not all of them. The table records roughly 120,000 clones, 92% of them present only once. The TCR comes from an adult who received the AZD1222 COVID-19 vaccine. The chain couples TRBV27 to TRBJ2-3; TRBD1 agrees at 8 bases. This specimen consisted of peripheral blood, obtained 28 days after the second AZD1222 dose. CDR3 amino acids: CASSLPQGAISRTQYF. In DNA, the CDR3 is TGTGCCAGCAGTTTACCCCAGGGGGCGATATCACGTACGCAGTATTTT.